Presented here are 14 T cell receptor beta chains from one specimen sequenced in a study of tumor-infiltrating lymphocytes in primary liver carcinoma. TCR beta cDNA was made from 500 ng total RNA with a constant-region primer. Slightly modified ARM-PCR, run as three nested multiplex PCR rounds, produced the TCR beta libraries. TRBV1-TRBV30 forward primers and a C-beta reverse primer were used in the first two PCR rounds, which each ran for approximately 11 cycles. TCRdb passed the multiplex PCR reads through MiXCR, listing each CDR3 protein once. The sample lists about 130,000 distinct CDR3 sequences, roughly three fifths seen once, with more than 7% in the top ten. Total RNA and DNA came together from approximately 20-30 mg of bulk tissue without cell sorting. The sequenced sample was liver tumor tissue from sampling region 3. Subset defined: tumor region T3, left-lateral pole. The receptors shown here come from a woman aged 55-75 years with primary liver carcinoma and hepatitis B virus infection.

V usage is TRBV24-1 and J usage is TRBJ2-7, with unresolved D. The V end was cut by 2 bases, the J end by 4 bases, with 14 bases between. CDR1 and CDR2 from the germline V gene are KGHDR and SFDVKD. The CDR3 runs 15 residues. The CDR3 DNA is TGTGCCACCAGTGATTCCGCATCCCACGGATACGAGCAGTACTTC. Protein sequence: CATSDSASHGYEQYF.

With respect to this clonotype: A read error may explain this, as a much larger clone is one base away. The chain recombines TRBV28 with TRBJ2-7; 8 bases map to TRBD1. CDR3 length: 14 amino acids. V gave up 3 bases and J gave up 6 bases; unmatched junction bases: 7. Germline V gene sequence: CDR1 MDHEN, CDR2 SYDVKM. The CDR3 DNA sequence: TGTGCCAGCAGTTTTACGGACAGGGCTCGCGAGCAGTACTTC. It is translated as CASSFTDRAREQYF.

Concerning this clonotype itself: The conserved final phenylalanine or tryptophan is absent from the CDR3, which likely points to a read error. J is TRBJ2-5 and V is TRBV29-1; TRBD1 matches 9 bases. This CDR3 is 12 amino acids long. Germline loops: CDR1 SQVTM, CDR2 ANQGSEA. This CDR3 is CSVGQGSKTQYL. For the CDR3, the DNA is TGCAGTGTTGGACAGGGGTCCAAGACTCAGTACTTA.

This clonotype was seen repeatedly, ten times or more. The genes are TRBV13 and TRBJ2-7; D is possibly TRBD2 (5 bases). Germline V lookup: CDR1 PRHDT, CDR2 FYEKMQ (reference sequence). The CDR3 length is 16 residues. The ends were cut back, 5 bases at V and 3 bases at J, with 20 bases in the middle. The DNA for the CDR3 is TGTGCCAGCAGCCCTACCCTCGGGGAATTCCGCTACGAGCAGTACTTC. Translation gives CASSPTLGEFRYEQYF.

Only a few counts were recorded for this clonotype. An end of the junction differs from the germline gene, which may be a read error. This chain joins TRBV7-9 and TRBJ2-5; 11 bases map to TRBD1. Germline CDR1 and CDR2: SEHNR and FQNEAQ (reference sequence). The CDR3 extends over 14 amino acids. The CDR3: CASSHRTGGETQHF. The CDR3 bases are TGTGCCAGCAGCCATCGGACAGGGGGCGAGACCCAGCACTTC.

About this clonotype itself: The junction departs from the called germline gene at one end, perhaps through a read error. The genes are TRBV5-4 and TRBJ2-2, with D possibly called TRBD1 or TRBD2 (5 bases each). CDR3 size: 16 residues. Germline V gene sequence: CDR1 SGHNT, CDR2 YYREEE (reference sequence). The CDR3 DNA sequence: TGTGCGAGCAGTACCGGACTTCTCTCGGGGACCGGGGAGCTGTATTTT. It codes for CASSTGLLSGTGELYF.

In its sample, this clonotype was seen a few times. A read error may be the cause here, since a much bigger clone is one base away. V usage is TRBV5-1 and J usage is TRBJ2-6; D remains ambiguous. V was shortened by 0 bases and J by 4 bases, with 11 bases between the two germline ends. This CDR3 is built from 16 residues. Germline CDR1 and CDR2: SGHRS and YFSETQ. The CDR3 protein is CASSLGLSRGANVLTF. In nucleotides, the CDR3 is TGCGCCAGCAGCTTGGGCCTGTCAAGAGGGGCCAACGTCCTGACTTTC.

Worth noting for this clonotype: One end of the junction is discordant with germline, which a read error may explain. J is TRBJ1-1 and V is TRBV5-1; D ambiguous. This CDR3 contains 17 residues. Germline V gives CDR1 SGHRS, CDR2 YFSETQ. Here the CDR3 reads CASSLALGRWVNTEALF. The CDR3, as DNA: TGCGCCAGCAGCTTGGCCCTCGGCAGGTGGGTGAACACTGAAGCTCTCTTT.

This clonotype was found many times. The chain joins TRBV29-1 to TRBJ2-1; D perhaps matches TRBD2 (5 bases). The ends were cut back, 4 bases at V and 0 bases at J, with 7 bases in the middle. Germline V lookup: CDR1 SQVTM, CDR2 ANQGSEA. The CDR3 runs 13 residues. In DNA, the CDR3 is TGCAGCGTTGCCACTAGCTCCTACAATGAGCAGTTCTTC. This sequence encodes CSVATSSYNEQFF.

The J gene is TRBJ2-1, the V gene TRBV11-2; 8 bases align to TRBD2. Per germline, CDR1 SGHAT and CDR2 FQNNGV. This CDR3 has 15 amino acids. Trimming removed 5 bases from V and 9 bases from J; junction bases left unmatched: 12. The CDR3 protein is CASSTGLALLAEQFF. The CDR3 bases are TGTGCCAGCAGCACAGGACTAGCACTGTTGGCTGAGCAGTTCTTC.

This chain connects TRBV6-1 to TRBJ2-3; 9 bases fit TRBD2. The length of the CDR3 is 15 residues. Germline CDR1 reads MNHNS; CDR2 reads SASEGT. V dropped 4 bases and J dropped 2; count of bases not matched to a gene: 4. The CDR3 region is CASSGLAGATDTQYF. In DNA, the CDR3 is TGTGCCAGCAGTGGATTAGCGGGAGCCACAGATACGCAGTATTTT.

With regard to this clonotype: The CDR3 carries no conserved terminal phenylalanine or tryptophan, so it likely arises from a read error. This chain links TRBV6-1 with TRBJ2-7; perhaps TRBD1 as D (6 bases). This CDR3 has 15 residues. Germline V gives CDR1 MNHNS, CDR2 SASEGT. The CDR3 sequence is CDSSAPDRASYEQYL. The CDR3 bases are TGTGACAGCAGTGCTCCGGACAGAGCCTCCTACGAGCAGTACTTA.

The gene calls are TRBV11-2 and TRBJ2-3; D is unresolved. The V gene lost 6 bases and the J gene lost 0 bases, with 13 bases spanning the gap. In germline, CDR1 is SGHAT, CDR2 FQNNGV. This CDR3 is 15 amino acids long. DNA of the CDR3: TGTGCCAGCAGAACCCAGTGCTTTAGCACAGATACGCAGTATTTT. Its translation is CASRTQCFSTDTQYF. Based on the CDR3 plus reference TRBV11-2 and TRBJ2-3, the full variable domain is EAGVAQSPRYKIIEKRQSVAFWCNPISGHATLYWYQQILGQGPKLLIQFQNNGVVDDSQLPKDRFSAERLKGVDSTLKIQPAKLEDSAVYLCASRTQCFSTDTQYFGPGTRLTVL.

By share, this clonotype counts as large. The gene calls are TRBV11-2 and TRBJ1-6, with D unresolved. The germline CDR1 and CDR2 sequences are SGHAT and FQNNGV. V lost 3 bases and J 7 bases, leaving 7 bases between the germline ends. This CDR3 comprises 13 residues. CDR3 coding DNA: TGTGCCAGCAGCTTTGTAATGAATTCACCCCTCCACTTT. Encoded protein: CASSFVMNSPLHF.